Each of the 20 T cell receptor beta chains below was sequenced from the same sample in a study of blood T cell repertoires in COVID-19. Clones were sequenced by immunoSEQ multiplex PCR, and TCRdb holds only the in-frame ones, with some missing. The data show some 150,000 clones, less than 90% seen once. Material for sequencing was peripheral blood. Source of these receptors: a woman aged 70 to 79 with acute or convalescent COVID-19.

CDR3 sequence: CASSLGQQVAGYTF. The CDR3 coding sequence is TGTGCCAGCAGCTTAGGACAACAGGTGGCGGGCTACACCTTC. The V and J genes are TRBV7-9 and TRBJ1-2; perhaps TRBD1 as D (5 bases). V lost 1 base to trimming and J lost 8 bases, with 14 bases between them. This CDR3 has 14 amino acids. Looked up from germline, CDR1 is SEHNR and CDR2 is FQNEAQ (reference sequence).

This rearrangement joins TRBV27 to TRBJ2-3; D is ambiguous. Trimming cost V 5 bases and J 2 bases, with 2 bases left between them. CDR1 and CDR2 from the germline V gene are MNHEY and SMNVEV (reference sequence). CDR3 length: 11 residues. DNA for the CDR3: TGTGCCAGCAGTCACACAGATACGCAGTATTTT. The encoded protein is CASSHTDTQYF.

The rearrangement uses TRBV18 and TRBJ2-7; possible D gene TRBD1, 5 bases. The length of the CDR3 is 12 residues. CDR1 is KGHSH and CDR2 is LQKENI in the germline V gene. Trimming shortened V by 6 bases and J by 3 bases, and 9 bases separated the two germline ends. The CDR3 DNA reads TGTGCCAGCTCTCCCAGGGTCTACGAGCAGTACTTC. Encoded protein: CASSPRVYEQYF.

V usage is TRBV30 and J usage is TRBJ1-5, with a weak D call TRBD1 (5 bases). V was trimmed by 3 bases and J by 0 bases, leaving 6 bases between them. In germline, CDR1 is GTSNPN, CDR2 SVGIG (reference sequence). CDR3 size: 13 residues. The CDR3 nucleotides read TGTGCCTGGAGCAGGGATAGCAATCAGCCCCAGCATTTT. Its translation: CAWSRDSNQPQHF. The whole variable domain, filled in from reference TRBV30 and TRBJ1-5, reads SQTIHQWPATLVQPVGSPLSLECTVEGTSNPNLYWYRQAAGRGLQLLFYSVGIGQISSEVPQNLSASRPQDRQFILSSKKLLLSDSGFYLCAWSRDSNQPQHFGDGTRLSIL.

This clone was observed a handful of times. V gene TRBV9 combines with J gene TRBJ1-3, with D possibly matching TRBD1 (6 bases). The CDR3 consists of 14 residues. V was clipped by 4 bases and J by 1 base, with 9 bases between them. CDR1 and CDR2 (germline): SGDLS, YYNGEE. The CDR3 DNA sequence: TGTGCCAGCAGCCCCGGGACATCTGGAAACACCATATATTTT. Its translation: CASSPGTSGNTIYF.

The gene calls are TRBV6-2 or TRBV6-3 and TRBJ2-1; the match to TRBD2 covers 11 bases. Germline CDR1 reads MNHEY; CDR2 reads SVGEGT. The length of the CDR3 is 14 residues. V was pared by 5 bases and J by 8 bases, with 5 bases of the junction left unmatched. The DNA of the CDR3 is TGTGCCAGCAGTCTAGCGGGGGGTAGGGATGAGCAGTTCTTC. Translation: CASSLAGGRDEQFF.

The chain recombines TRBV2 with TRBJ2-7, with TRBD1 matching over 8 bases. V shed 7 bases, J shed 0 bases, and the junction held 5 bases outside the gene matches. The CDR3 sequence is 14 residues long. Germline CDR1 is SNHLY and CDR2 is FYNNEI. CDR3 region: CASKWDRRSYEQYF. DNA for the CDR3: TGTGCCAGCAAATGGGACAGGCGCTCCTACGAGCAGTACTTC.

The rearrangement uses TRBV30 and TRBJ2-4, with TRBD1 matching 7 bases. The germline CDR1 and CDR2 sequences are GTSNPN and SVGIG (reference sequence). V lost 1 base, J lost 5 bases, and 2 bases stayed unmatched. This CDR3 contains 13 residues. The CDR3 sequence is CAWSGQGENIQYF. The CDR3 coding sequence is TGTGCCTGGAGTGGGCAGGGGGAAAACATTCAGTACTTC.

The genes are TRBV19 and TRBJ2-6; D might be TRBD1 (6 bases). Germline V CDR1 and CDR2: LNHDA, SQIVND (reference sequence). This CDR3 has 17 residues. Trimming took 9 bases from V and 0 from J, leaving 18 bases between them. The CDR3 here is CASTPGALSSGANVLTF. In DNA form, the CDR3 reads TGTGCCAGCACCCCAGGGGCCTTAAGCTCTGGGGCCAACGTCCTGACTTTC.

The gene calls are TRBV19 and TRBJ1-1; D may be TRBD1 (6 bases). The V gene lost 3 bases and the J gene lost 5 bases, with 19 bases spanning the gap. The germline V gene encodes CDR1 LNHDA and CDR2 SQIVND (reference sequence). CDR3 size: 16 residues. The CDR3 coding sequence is TGTGCCAGTAGTATTCAGGGGTATGTGTGGGGAACTGAAGCTTTCTTT. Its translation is CASSIQGYVWGTEAFF.

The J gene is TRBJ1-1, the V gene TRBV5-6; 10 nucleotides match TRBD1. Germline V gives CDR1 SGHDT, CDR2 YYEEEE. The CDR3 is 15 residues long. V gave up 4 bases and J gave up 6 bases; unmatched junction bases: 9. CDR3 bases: TGTGCCAGCAGCGTAAGGGACAGGGGAGTCCCTGAAGCTTTCTTT. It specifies CASSVRDRGVPEAFF. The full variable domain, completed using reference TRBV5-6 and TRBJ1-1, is DAGVTQSPTHLIKTRGQQVTLRCSPKSGHDTVSWYQQALGQGPQFIFQYYEEEERQRGNFPDRFSGHQFPNYSSELNVNALLLGDSALYLCASSVRDRGVPEAFFGQGTRLTVV.

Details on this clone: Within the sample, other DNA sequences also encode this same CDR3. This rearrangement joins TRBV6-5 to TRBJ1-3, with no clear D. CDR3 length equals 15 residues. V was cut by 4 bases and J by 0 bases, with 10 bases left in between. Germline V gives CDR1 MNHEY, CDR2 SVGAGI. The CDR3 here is CASSSEGFSGNTIYF. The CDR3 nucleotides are TGTGCCAGCAGTTCGGAGGGATTCTCTGGAAACACCATATATTTT.

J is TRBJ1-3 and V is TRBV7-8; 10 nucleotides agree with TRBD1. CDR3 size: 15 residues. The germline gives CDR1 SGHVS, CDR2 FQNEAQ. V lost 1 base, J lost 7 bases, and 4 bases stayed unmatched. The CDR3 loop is CASSLDPGQGNTIYF. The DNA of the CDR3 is TGTGCCAGCAGCTTAGACCCGGGACAGGGGAACACCATATATTTT. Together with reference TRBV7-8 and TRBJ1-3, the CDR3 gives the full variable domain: GAGVSQSPRYKVAKRGQDVALRCDPISGHVSLFWYQQALGQGPEFLTYFQNEAQLDKSGLPSDRFFAERPEGSVSTLKIQRTQQEDSAVYLCASSLDPGQGNTIYFGEGSWLTVV.

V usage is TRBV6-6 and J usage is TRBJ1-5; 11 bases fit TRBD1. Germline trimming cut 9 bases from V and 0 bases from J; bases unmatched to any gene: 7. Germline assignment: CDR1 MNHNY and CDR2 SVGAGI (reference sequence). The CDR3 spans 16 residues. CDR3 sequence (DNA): TGTGCCAGTTCGGGACAGGGGGTAGATAGCAATCAGCCCCAGCATTTT. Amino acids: CASSGQGVDSNQPQHF.

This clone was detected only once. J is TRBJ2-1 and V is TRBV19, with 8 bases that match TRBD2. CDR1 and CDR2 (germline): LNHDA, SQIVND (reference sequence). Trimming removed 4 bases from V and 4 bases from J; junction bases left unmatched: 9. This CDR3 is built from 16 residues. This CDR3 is CASSTWSGGAYNEQFF. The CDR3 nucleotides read TGTGCCAGTAGTACTTGGAGCGGGGGTGCATACAATGAGCAGTTCTTC.

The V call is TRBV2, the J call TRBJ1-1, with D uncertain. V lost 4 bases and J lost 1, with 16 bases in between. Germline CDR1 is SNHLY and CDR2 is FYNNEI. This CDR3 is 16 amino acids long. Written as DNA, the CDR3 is TGTGCCAGCAGTGCAGTGGGGAGGGAACCGAACACTGAAGCTTTCTTT. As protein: CASSAVGREPNTEAFF.

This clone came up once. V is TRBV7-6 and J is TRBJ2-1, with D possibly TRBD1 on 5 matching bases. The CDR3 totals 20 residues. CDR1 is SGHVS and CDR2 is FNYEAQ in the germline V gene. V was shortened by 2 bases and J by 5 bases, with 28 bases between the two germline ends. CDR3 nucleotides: TGTGCCAGCAGCTTATCACCCGGACATAAGGCCACTCTTTGGCACAATGAGCAGTTCTTC. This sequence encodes CASSLSPGHKATLWHNEQFF.

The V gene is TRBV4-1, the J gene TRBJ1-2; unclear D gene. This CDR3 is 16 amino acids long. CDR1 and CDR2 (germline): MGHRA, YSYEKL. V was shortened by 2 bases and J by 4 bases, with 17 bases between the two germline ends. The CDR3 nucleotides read TGCGCCAGCAGCCAAACCGGCAGCCCTAGCGGCTATGGCTACACCTTC. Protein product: CASSQTGSPSGYGYTF.

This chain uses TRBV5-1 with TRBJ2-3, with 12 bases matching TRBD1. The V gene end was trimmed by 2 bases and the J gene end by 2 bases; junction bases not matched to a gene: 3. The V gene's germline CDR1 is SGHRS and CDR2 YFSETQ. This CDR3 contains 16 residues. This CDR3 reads CASSLPGQGATDTQYF. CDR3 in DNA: TGCGCCAGCAGCTTACCGGGACAGGGGGCCACAGATACGCAGTATTTT.

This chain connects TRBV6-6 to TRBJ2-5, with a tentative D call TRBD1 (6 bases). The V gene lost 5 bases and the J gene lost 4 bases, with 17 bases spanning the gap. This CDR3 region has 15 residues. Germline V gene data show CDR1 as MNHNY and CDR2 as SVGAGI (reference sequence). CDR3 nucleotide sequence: TGTGCCAGCAGTACATGGCAGGGGAACAGAGAGACCCAGTACTTC. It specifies CASSTWQGNRETQYF.